The 32 T cell receptor beta chains in this list originate from one sample, sequenced in a study of blood T cells in healthy people across ages. The use of a sample-barcoded 5' primer and a J-beta primer mix characterized a second PCR of roughly 7 to 11 cycles. MiXCR was run by TCRdb on the 5' RACE reads, yielding one entry per CDR3 protein. The sample lists fewer than 1 million distinct CDR3 sequences; 44% were seen once. The specimen sequenced was blood. The receptors here all came from a man aged 60-69 years in good health.

V is TRBV20-1 and J is TRBJ1-5; tentative D call: TRBD1 (6 bases). The germline gives CDR1 DFQATT, CDR2 SNEGSKA (reference sequence). Trimming removed 3 bases from V and 0 bases from J, with 12 bases in between. CDR3 length: 15 amino acids. CDR3: CSARDSLYSNQPQHF. In DNA, the CDR3 is TGCAGTGCTAGGGACAGCCTCTATAGCAATCAGCCCCAGCATTTT.

V is TRBV9 and J is TRBJ1-6, with D uncertain. V was cut by 0 bases and J by 6 bases, with 10 bases left in between. Germline CDR1 and CDR2: SGDLS and YYNGEE. The CDR3 runs 15 residues. The CDR3 spells CASSVDVQINSPLHF. CDR3 sequence (DNA): TGTGCCAGCAGCGTAGATGTGCAGATTAATTCACCCCTCCACTTT. Looking up the rest from reference TRBV9 and TRBJ1-6 gives the full variable domain: DSGVTQTPKHLITATGQRVTLRCSPRSGDLSVYWYQQSLDQGLQFLIQYYNGEERAKGNILERFSAQQFPDLHSELNLSSLELGDSALYFCASSVDVQINSPLHFGNGTRLTVT.

The table lists this clonotype with many counts. The chain has TRBV24-1 and TRBJ2-5; 9 positions match TRBD2. Germline V CDR1 and CDR2: KGHDR, SFDVKD. The CDR3 has 17 residues. After removal of 2 bases from V and 4 bases from J, the junction contained 10 bases not matched to a gene. CDR3: CATSDSGGGASRETQYF. Here the CDR3 DNA reads TGTGCCACCAGTGATTCTGGCGGGGGGGCTTCACGAGAGACCCAGTACTTC.

This clonotype has just a few counts. The chain joins TRBV30 to TRBJ1-1; D is uncertain. CDR1 is GTSNPN and CDR2 is SVGIG in the germline V gene (reference sequence). Deletions cut 2 bases from V and 1 base from J, with 5 bases between. The CDR3 spans 12 residues. The CDR3 DNA is TGTGCCTGGAGTCCAGGGAACACTGAAGCTTTCTTT. This sequence encodes CAWSPGNTEAFF.

As regards this clonotype: A read error may produce the germline difference seen at one junction end. The chain carries TRBV6-5 and TRBJ1-2; possible D gene TRBD1, 6 bases. The CDR3 consists of 14 residues. Germline assignment: CDR1 MNHEY and CDR2 SVGAGI. The CDR3 coding sequence is TGTGCCTGCAGTTACGGGGGGCCCTACTATGGCTACACCTTC. Its translation is CACSYGGPYYGYTF.

The chain uses TRBV7-9 and TRBJ2-4, with D perhaps matching TRBD1 or TRBD2 (5 bases each). Germline V gene data show CDR1 as SEHNR and CDR2 as FQNEAQ (reference sequence). The CDR3 has 13 amino acids. V dropped 6 bases and J dropped 5 bases, with 11 bases sitting between them. CDR3 nucleotide sequence: TGTGCCAGCAGTCAACAGGAGGAAAACATTCAGTACTTC. This codes for CASSQQEENIQYF.

Ten or more counts support this clonotype. Written as DNA, the CDR3 is TGCAGCGTTGGGTCAGGGGCGGTGGGGACCCAGTACTTC. Encoded protein: CSVGSGAVGTQYF. The genes are TRBV29-1 and TRBJ2-5, with D possibly TRBD1 on 6 matching bases. The CDR3 contains 13 residues. With 4 bases removed from V and 7 bases from J, the gap between germline ends came to 16 bases. Germline V gene lookup returns CDR1 SQVTM and CDR2 ANQGSEA.

V usage is TRBV12-3 or TRBV12-4 and J usage is TRBJ2-2; D remains unclear. With 4 bases removed from V and 1 base from J, the gap between germline ends came to 13 bases. This CDR3 contains 16 residues. The CDR3 loop reads CASSYTLGQNTGELFF. Here the CDR3 DNA reads TGTGCCAGCAGTTACACACTCGGCCAGAACACCGGGGAGCTGTTTTTT.

In this sample, this clonotype turned up a few times. V and J are TRBV12-3 or TRBV12-4 and TRBJ1-1, with D perhaps TRBD1 (6 bases). There are 15 residues in the CDR3. With 4 bases removed from V and 5 bases from J, the gap between germline ends came to 17 bases. The CDR3 protein is CASSSQGYGWTEAFF. CDR3 sequence (DNA): TGTGCCAGCAGTTCGCAGGGGTACGGCTGGACTGAAGCTTTCTTT.

This clonotype has only a few counts. The genes are TRBV3-1 and TRBJ2-1; D is perhaps TRBD2 (6 bases). Trimming cost V 4 bases and J 4 bases, with 11 bases left between them. The CDR3 has 14 residues. Germline V lookup: CDR1 LGHDT, CDR2 YNNKEL (reference sequence). CDR3: CASSRIGGYNEQFF. DNA for the CDR3: TGTGCCAGCAGCCGGATTGGGGGGTACAATGAGCAGTTCTTC.

There are a few counts of this clonotype. This rearrangement joins TRBV5-6 to TRBJ2-7, with a weak D call TRBD1 (7 bases). The CDR3 contains 14 residues. V lost 2 bases and J 3 bases, leaving 12 bases between the germline ends. CDR1 SGHDT and CDR2 YYEEEE come from the germline V gene. In DNA form, the CDR3 reads TGTGCCAGCAGCTTCGGCGGGACAGACTACGAGCAGTACTTC. This codes for CASSFGGTDYEQYF.

V and J are TRBV7-2 and TRBJ2-4; D perhaps matches TRBD2 (5 bases). Trimming left V 5 bases short and J 1 base short, with 9 bases between. The CDR3 loop spans 14 amino acids. The germline gives CDR1 SGHTA, CDR2 FQGNSA. The CDR3, as DNA: TGTGCCAGCAGCACCGGGGAGGCCAAAAACATTCAGTACTTC. Protein: CASSTGEAKNIQYF.

This chain joins TRBV6-7 and TRBJ2-1; possibly TRBD2 for D (7 bases). TRBV6-7 is labeled an ORF, and its function is uncertain. The CDR3 has 13 amino acids. V lost 8 bases and J 2 bases, leaving 10 bases between the germline ends. CDR3 sequence (DNA): TGTGCCAGCGGGGGGGCCCCCTACAATGAGCAGTTCTTC. This gives the protein CASGGAPYNEQFF.

This clonotype was counted many times. The chain joins TRBV29-1 to TRBJ2-1; D is undetermined. Germline CDR1 is SQVTM and CDR2 is ANQGSEA. Trimming left V 3 bases short and J 12 bases short, with 12 bases between. The CDR3 contains 11 residues. The chain's CDR3 is CSVEGGWWQFF. The DNA of the CDR3 is TGCAGCGTTGAGGGTGGGTGGTGGCAGTTCTTC.

This clonotype was seen a handful of times. V gene TRBV27 combines with J gene TRBJ1-5, with a tentative D call TRBD1 (6 bases). Germline V CDR1 and CDR2: MNHEY, SMNVEV (reference sequence). V was clipped by 5 bases and J by 7 bases, with 12 bases between them. CDR3 length: 13 residues. CDR3 sequence (DNA): TGTGCCAGCAGTGGCAGGGGTAGCCAGCCCCAGCATTTT. It specifies CASSGRGSQPQHF.

The sample holds a few counts of this clonotype. The rearrangement joins TRBV7-9 to TRBJ2-1; D could derive from TRBD1 or TRBD2 (6 bases each). V lost 4 bases to trimming and J lost 0 bases, with 10 bases between them. Germline values: CDR1 SEHNR, CDR2 FQNEAQ (reference sequence). The CDR3 extends over 15 amino acids. The CDR3 sequence is CASSSRGHSYNEQFF. CDR3 in DNA: TGTGCCAGCAGCTCACGGGGGCACTCCTACAATGAGCAGTTCTTC.

The chain uses TRBV20-1 and TRBJ2-5, with D possibly matching TRBD2 (6 bases). V lost 0 bases, J lost 4 bases, and 12 bases lay in between. The CDR3 sequence is 14 residues long. Germline CDR1 DFQATT, CDR2 SNEGSKA (reference sequence). The CDR3 coding sequence is TGCAGTGCTAGAGATTCGCGGGGATCAGAGACCCAGTACTTC. This sequence encodes CSARDSRGSETQYF.

This clonotype was seen only a few times. The rearrangement joins TRBV13 to TRBJ2-1; 12 bases are a match to TRBD1. This CDR3 has 15 amino acids. The germline gives CDR1 PRHDT, CDR2 FYEKMQ (reference sequence). V was clipped by 5 bases and J by 8 bases; unmatched bases: 7. The CDR3 loop reads CASSSRDRGRDEQFF. The CDR3 nucleotides read TGTGCCAGCAGCAGCCGGGACAGGGGGCGCGATGAGCAGTTCTTC.

The rearrangement links TRBV29-1 to TRBJ2-1, with D hard to call. The CDR3 contains 16 residues. V was trimmed by 2 bases and J by 5 bases, leaving 19 bases between them. Germline V gives CDR1 SQVTM, CDR2 ANQGSEA. CDR3 amino acids: CSVETARTSIHNEQFF. Here the CDR3 DNA reads TGCAGCGTTGAAACGGCCCGAACCAGTATTCACAATGAGCAGTTCTTC.

A few counts support this clonotype. V and J are TRBV19 and TRBJ2-1, with TRBD2 identical over 7 bases. V was pared by 7 bases and J by 9 bases, with 12 bases of the junction left unmatched. Germline CDR1 and CDR2: LNHDA and SQIVND (reference sequence). The CDR3 loop spans 14 amino acids. CDR3 region: CASTGSPASGEQFF. CDR3 bases: TGTGCCAGTACGGGCAGTCCGGCTAGCGGTGAGCAGTTCTTC.

The chain recombines TRBV29-1 with TRBJ2-7, with 7 bases lining up with TRBD2. CDR1 is SQVTM, CDR2 ANQGSEA, per germline. V lost 7 bases and J lost 2; bases outside the gene matches: 2. The CDR3 is made up of 11 amino acids. The CDR3 nucleotides read TGCAGCGGGGGAGGGGCCTACGAGCAGTACTTC. It encodes CSGGGAYEQYF.

The chain carries TRBV20-1 and TRBJ2-1, with D possibly TRBD2 on 5 matching bases. Looked up from germline, CDR1 is DFQATT and CDR2 is SNEGSKA (reference sequence). This CDR3 spans 17 amino acids. The CDR3 loop reads CSPSGPYRDSPTYEQFF. The CDR3 DNA follows: TGCAGCCCATCCGGACCCTACCGGGATTCACCCACCTATGAGCAGTTCTTC.

The chain links TRBV7-9 to TRBJ1-2; D is possibly TRBD1 (5 bases). Deletions cut 5 bases from V and 6 bases from J, with 19 bases between. This CDR3 spans 15 amino acids. CDR1 SEHNR and CDR2 FQNEAQ come from the germline V gene (reference sequence). The CDR3 loop is CASSLEPRSRDGYTF. CDR3 nucleotides: TGTGCCAGCAGCCTAGAGCCCCGAAGCAGGGATGGCTACACCTTC.

This clonotype was counted a few times. The junction and the germline gene differ at one end; a read error may be behind it. This chain uses TRBV5-1 with TRBJ1-6; TRBD1 matches at 10 bases. The CDR3 runs to 15 residues. The germline V gene encodes CDR1 SGHRS and CDR2 YFSETQ. The CDR3 nucleotides are TGTGCCAGCAGTTACTCGGACAGGGGGAATTCACCCCTCCACTTT. This gives the protein CASSYSDRGNSPLHF.

Notes on this clonotype: Compared with germline, one end of the junction differs, possibly owing to a read error. The rearrangement links TRBV13 to TRBJ1-2; D is possibly TRBD1 (6 bases). The CDR3 is made up of 14 amino acids. Germline values: CDR1 PRHDT, CDR2 FYEKMQ (reference sequence). The chain's CDR3 is CVSSGRDTYYGYTF. The CDR3 DNA is TGTGTCAGCAGCGGACGGGACACGTACTATGGCTACACCTTC.

The chain recombines TRBV9 with TRBJ2-4; 7 bases align to TRBD1. V lost 4 bases to trimming and J lost 0 bases; unmatched junction nucleotides: 7. CDR1 and CDR2 (germline): SGDLS, YYNGEE. The CDR3 has 16 amino acids. DNA of the CDR3: TGTGCCAGCAGCCCCGGGACAGCTAAAGCCAAAAACATTCAGTACTTC. Amino acids: CASSPGTAKAKNIQYF.

CDR3 DNA sequence: TGTGCCAGCTCGAGGAACCGGGGGATCCAAGAGACCCAGTACTTC. Translated, it gives CASSRNRGIQETQYF. The genes are TRBV18 and TRBJ2-5; D is possibly TRBD2 (6 bases). Trimming pared 6 bases from V and 1 base from J, leaving 15 bases between. The CDR3 sequence is 15 residues long. Germline assignment: CDR1 KGHSH and CDR2 LQKENI.

The chain recombines TRBV7-2 with TRBJ2-7; no clear D gene. The germline V gene has CDR1 SGHTA and CDR2 FQGNSA. The CDR3 spans 12 residues. V lost 3 bases to trimming and J lost 5 bases, with 8 bases between them. The CDR3 loop is CASSFLGNEQYF. CDR3 bases: TGTGCCAGCAGCTTTCTTGGAAACGAGCAGTACTTC.

This sequence joins TRBV20-1 and TRBJ2-1; 8 bases match TRBD2. Germline V gives CDR1 DFQATT, CDR2 SNEGSKA (reference sequence). CDR3 size: 15 residues. Germline trimming cut 3 bases from V and 3 bases from J; bases unmatched to any gene: 7. The CDR3 nucleotides read TGCAGTGCTAGCTCCTTAGCGGGACTCTACAATGAGCAGTTCTTC. This translates into CSASSLAGLYNEQFF.

The chain has TRBV12-3 or TRBV12-4 and TRBJ1-5; D is possibly TRBD1 (5 bases). The CDR3 length is 15 residues. V was cut by 6 bases and J by 11 bases, with 23 bases left in between. Here the CDR3 DNA reads TGTGCCAGCAGCCAAATCCCGGCCGGGGCGAAGACCCAGCATTTT. This codes for CASSQIPAGAKTQHF.

As DNA, the CDR3 is TGTGCCAGCAGACCCCTACAAGGGACTAGCGCCTCCTACAATGAGCAGTACTTC. The encoded protein is CASRPLQGTSASYNEQYF. The chain has TRBV12-3 or TRBV12-4 and TRBJ2-1; 10 bases agree with TRBD2. The J call may be wrong; the DNA end is better matched by TRBJ2-7. The CDR3 runs to 18 residues.

This clonotype turned up a few times. The chain combines TRBV6-5 with TRBJ2-7; D is ambiguous. The CDR3 is 12 amino acids. The V and J ends lost 8 bases and 5 bases respectively, with 13 bases between them. From germline, CDR1 is MNHEY and CDR2 SVGAGI. In DNA form, the CDR3 reads TGTGCCAGCTGGCAGCCACCGGACGAGCAGTACTTC. It specifies CASWQPPDEQYF.